A few counts support the clone carrying this TCR beta chain. This sample was included in a study of blood T cells in healthy people across ages. The V gene's germline CDR1 is DFQATT and CDR2 SNEGSKA (reference sequence). CDR3 length equals 15 residues. Unmatched junction bases numbered 10, after V lost 0 bases and J lost 9 bases. With a J-beta primer mix and a sample-barcoded 5' primer, a second PCR ran 7 to 11 cycles. MiXCR was run by TCRdb on the 5' RACE reads, yielding one entry per CDR3 protein. The sample yields hundreds of thousands of distinct CDR3 sequences, 47% seen once. V gene TRBV20-1 combines with J gene TRBJ2-1, with TRBD2 identical over 8 bases. The sample comprised blood. This TCR was sampled from a man older than 75 in good health. For the CDR3, the DNA is TGCAGTGCTAGAGATCCTGGGACTAGGGCGAGTGAGCAGTTCTTC. Amino acids: CSARDPGTRASEQFF.